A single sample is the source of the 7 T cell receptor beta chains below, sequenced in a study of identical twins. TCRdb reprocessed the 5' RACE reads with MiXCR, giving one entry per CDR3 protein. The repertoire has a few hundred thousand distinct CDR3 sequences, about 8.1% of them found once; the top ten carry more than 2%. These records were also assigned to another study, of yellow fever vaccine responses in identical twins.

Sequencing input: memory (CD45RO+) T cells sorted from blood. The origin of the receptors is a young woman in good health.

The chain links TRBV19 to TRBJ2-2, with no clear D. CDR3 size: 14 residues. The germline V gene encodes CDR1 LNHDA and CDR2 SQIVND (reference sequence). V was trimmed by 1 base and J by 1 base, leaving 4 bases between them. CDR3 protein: CASSIGRNTGELFF. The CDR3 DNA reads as TGTGCCAGTAGTATAGGACGGAACACCGGGGAGCTGTTTTTT.

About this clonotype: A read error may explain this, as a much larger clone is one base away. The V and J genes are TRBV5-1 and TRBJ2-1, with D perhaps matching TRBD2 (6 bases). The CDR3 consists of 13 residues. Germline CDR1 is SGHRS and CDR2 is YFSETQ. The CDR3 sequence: CAISLGTYNEQFF. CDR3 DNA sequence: TGCGCCATCAGCTTGGGGACTTACAATGAGCAGTTCTTC. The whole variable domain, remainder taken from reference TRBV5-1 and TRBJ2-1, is KAGVTQTPRYLIKTRGQQVTLSCSPISGHRSVSWYQQTPGQGLQFLFEYFSETQRNKGNFPGRFSGRQFSNSRSEMNVSTLELGDSALYLCAISLGTYNEQFFGPGTRLTVL.

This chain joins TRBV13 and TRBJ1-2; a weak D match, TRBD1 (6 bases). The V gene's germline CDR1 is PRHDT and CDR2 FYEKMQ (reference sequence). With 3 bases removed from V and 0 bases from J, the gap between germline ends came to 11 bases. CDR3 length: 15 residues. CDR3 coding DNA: TGTGCCAGCAGCTTGAAGACAGGAGCTAACTATGGCTACACCTTC. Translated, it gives CASSLKTGANYGYTF.

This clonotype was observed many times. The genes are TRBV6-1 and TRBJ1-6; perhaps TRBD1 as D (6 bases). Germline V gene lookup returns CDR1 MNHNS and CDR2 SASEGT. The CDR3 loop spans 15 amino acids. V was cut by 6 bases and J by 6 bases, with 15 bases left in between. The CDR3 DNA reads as TGTGCCAGCAGCTCTAGACCAGGGGTTAATTCACCCCTCCACTTT. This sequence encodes CASSSRPGVNSPLHF.

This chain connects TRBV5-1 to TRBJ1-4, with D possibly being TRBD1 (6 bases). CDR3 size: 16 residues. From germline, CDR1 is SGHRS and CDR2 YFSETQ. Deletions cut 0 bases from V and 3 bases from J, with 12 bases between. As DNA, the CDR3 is TGCGCCAGCAGCTTGGTGCCGGGGGCTGCTAATGAAAAACTGTTTTTT. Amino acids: CASSLVPGAANEKLFF.

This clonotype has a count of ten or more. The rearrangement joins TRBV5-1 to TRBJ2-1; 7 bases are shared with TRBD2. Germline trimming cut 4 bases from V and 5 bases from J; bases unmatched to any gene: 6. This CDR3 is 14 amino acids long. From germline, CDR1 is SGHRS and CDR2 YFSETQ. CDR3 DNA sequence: TGCGCCAGCAGCCACGGGACTAACAACAATGAGCAGTTCTTC. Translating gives CASSHGTNNNEQFF.

CDR3: CASSLVHSAYNEQFF. In nucleotides, the CDR3 is TGTGCCAGCAGCTTAGTTCATAGCGCCTACAATGAGCAGTTCTTC. The chain combines TRBV7-2 with TRBJ2-1, with D possibly being TRBD2 (5 bases). The CDR3 consists of 15 residues. The V gene's germline CDR1 is SGHTA and CDR2 FQGNSA. Between the trimmed V and J ends, which lost 1 base and 2 bases, there was a span of 9 bases.